This paragraph covers one TCR beta chain sequence. Its cognate antigen has yet to be identified. Nothing much larger sits one base from this clone, and base qualities are not available. This entry belongs to a study of a mutant IDH1 vaccine in newly diagnosed glioma (dated by TCRdb to about 2021). The study in broad terms: Patients received eight vaccinations in weeks 1, 3, 5, 7, 11, 15, 19 and 23, corresponding to visits V03 through V10. Of the approximately 30 treated patients, roughly 60% were male and approximately 38% were female, and the mean age was roughly 40 years. For exploratory analyses, longitudinal TCRB deep sequencing was carried out in roughly 23 treated patients wherever samples were available. Peripheral blood samples were drawn at six visits, namely V03 (baseline), V05, V07, V10, V12 and V13. In the chemotherapy-containing groups, vaccination started alongside temozolomide cycles, whereas in patients who had radiotherapy alone it started 4-6 weeks after radiotherapy. Prior to enrollment, patients had been given standard therapy consisting of radiotherapy alone, temozolomide alone, or radiochemotherapy with temozolomide, with the combination given to most patients. What the research found in general, with its limitations: Availability determined which PBMC samples were chosen for TCRB deep sequencing. The authors stated that sample limitations prevented analyses of patient blood samples from being reproduced. Pseudoprogression seemed to be unrelated to changes in the top peripheral T cell clonotypes found by TCRB sequencing. Across multiple MHC alleles, vaccine-induced immune responses were seen in around 93% of patients.

Libraries were made using the immunoSEQ multiplex PCR assay. Rearranged TCR beta chain sequences were amplified with the hsTCRB Kit following the manufacturer's protocol. TCRB libraries were sequenced on an Illumina MiSeq. In the paper's pipeline: The proprietary platform of the kit vendor was used for demultiplexing, trimming and gene mapping. The table comes from immuneACCESS by way of TCRdb, which keeps in-frame sequences with V and J called. Part of the clones is missing from these tables; in studies checked, under half for an unresolved V gene and the rest for unknown reasons. The DNA was the basis for D and trimming; V, J and clone size are from that table. A total of more than 40,000 clones appear in this sample, around 80% of them only once. The ten most abundant clones make up approximately 1.8% of the sample. Taken with the paper, the label for time point translates to: week 5, during vaccination. Every vaccine dose consisted of 300 ug of a 20-mer mutant IDH1 peptide in Montanide, administered subcutaneously together with topical imiquimod. Newly diagnosed WHO grade 3 or 4 IDH1-mutant astrocytomas showing loss of nuclear ATRX were present in the donors. The samples were drawn from NOA16, a multicentre, single-arm, open-label phase I trial in Germany that tested a mutant IDH1 peptide vaccine in humans for the first time. Genomic DNA for TCRB sequencing was extracted from EDTA blood using the DNeasy Blood and Tissue Kit.

The germline V gene provides CDR1 SGDLS and CDR2 YYNGEE. Including the terminal cysteine and phenylalanine, the CDR3 comprises 13 residues. Of all the DNA, just the CDR3 is kept, 39 bases in frame from base 1. At the junction V is shortened by 3 bases and J by 6 bases, with 13 bases in between. The chain is assembled from TRBV9 and TRBJ2-7; the D gene is possibly TRBD2, with 6 bases matching. The TCR sequence derives from a woman aged 40-49 years with glioma. Sample: PBMCs, taken from a glioma patient whose treatment included an IDH1 peptide vaccine. The sequenced DNA: TGTGCCAGCAGCGACACGGCGGGGCTCGAGCAGTACTTC. Its protein product is CASSDTAGLEQYF.